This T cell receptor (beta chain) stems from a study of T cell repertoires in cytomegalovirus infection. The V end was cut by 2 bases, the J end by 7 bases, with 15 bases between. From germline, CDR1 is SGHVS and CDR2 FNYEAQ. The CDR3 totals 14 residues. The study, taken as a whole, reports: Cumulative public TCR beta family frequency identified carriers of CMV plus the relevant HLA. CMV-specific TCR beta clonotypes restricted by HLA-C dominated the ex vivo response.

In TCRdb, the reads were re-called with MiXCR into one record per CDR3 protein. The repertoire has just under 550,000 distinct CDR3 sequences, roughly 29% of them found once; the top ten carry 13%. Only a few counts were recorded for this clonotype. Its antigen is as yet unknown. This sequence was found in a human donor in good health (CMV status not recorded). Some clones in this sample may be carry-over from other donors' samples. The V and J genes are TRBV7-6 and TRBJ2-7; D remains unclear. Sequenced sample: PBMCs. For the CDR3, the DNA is TGTGCCAGCAGCTTAAGTGGTGGTTCTCGTGAGCAGTACTTC. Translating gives CASSLSGGSREQYF. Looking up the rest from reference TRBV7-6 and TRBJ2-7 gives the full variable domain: GAGVSQSPRYKVTKRGQDVALRCDPISGHVSLYWYRQALGQGPEFLTYFNYEAQQDKSGLPNDRFSAERPEGSISTLTIQRTEQRDSAMYRCASSLSGGSREQYFGPGTRLTVT.